Shown below are 14 T cell receptor beta chains from a single sample sequenced in a study of cytotoxic CD8 clonotypes in ibrutinib-treated CLL. This table comes from immunoSEQ multiplex PCR, and its TCRdb copy is limited to in-frame clones, with some not included. The sample records roughly 170,000 clones, 84% being singletons. Sequenced here: PBMCs, sampled after 24 months of ibrutinib treatment. Every receptor here comes from a human donor with chronic lymphocytic leukemia.

Only one count was recorded for this clone. The chain carries TRBV19 and TRBJ1-5; D may be TRBD1 (6 bases). Germline-derived CDR1 and CDR2 are LNHDA and SQIVND (reference sequence). The germline V and J ends were trimmed by 5 bases and 6 bases, with 11 bases remaining between them. The CDR3 extends over 13 amino acids. In DNA, the CDR3 is TGTGCCAGTAGTGGACAGTTTAGTCAGCCCCAGCATTTT. Its translation is CASSGQFSQPQHF. The full variable domain, its missing parts supplied by reference TRBV19 and TRBJ1-5, is DGGITQSPKYLFRKEGQNVTLSCEQNLNHDAMYWYRQDPGQGLRLIYYSQIVNDFQKGDIAEGYSVSREKKESFPLTVTSAQKNPTAFYLCASSGQFSQPQHFGDGTRLSIL.

The chain uses TRBV5-1 and TRBJ2-7; a possible D gene is TRBD1 (6 bases). The CDR3 extends over 15 amino acids. The germline gives CDR1 SGHRS, CDR2 YFSETQ. Trimming pared 3 bases from V and 5 bases from J, leaving 18 bases between. In DNA form, the CDR3 reads TGCGCCAGCAGCTCACAGACCGGGACAAGGCACGAGCAGTACTTC. The encoded protein is CASSSQTGTRHEQYF.

With respect to this clone: One end of the junction varies from germline; a read error may be responsible. The CDR3 sequence is CASRDRGAREQFF. The CDR3 region has the DNA TGTGCTAGCAGGGACCGGGGGGCGAGGGAGCAGTTCTTC. The chain joins TRBV7-7 to TRBJ2-1, with D tentatively TRBD2 (7 bases). CDR1 is SSHAT and CDR2 is FNYEAQ in the germline V gene (reference sequence). The CDR3 extends over 13 amino acids.

In regard to this clone: The sample carries other DNA sequences with the same CDR3. The J gene is TRBJ1-5, the V gene TRBV5-1; maybe TRBD1 (5 bases). The V gene's germline CDR1 is SGHRS and CDR2 YFSETQ. The V gene lost 0 bases and the J gene lost 0 bases, with 7 bases spanning the gap. The CDR3 is 15 amino acids. DNA of the CDR3: TGCGCCAGCAGCTTGGTGGGGGATAGCAATCAGCCCCAGCATTTT. Encoded protein: CASSLVGDSNQPQHF.

The chain recombines TRBV9 with TRBJ1-2; perhaps TRBD1 as D (5 bases). The germline V and J ends were trimmed by 2 bases and 0 bases, with 11 bases remaining between them. This CDR3 has 15 residues. CDR1 and CDR2 (germline): SGDLS, YYNGEE. This CDR3 is CASSVDSAANYGYTF. The DNA of the CDR3 is TGTGCCAGCAGCGTTGACAGTGCAGCTAACTATGGCTACACCTTC.

A few counts support this clone. The CDR3 DNA follows: TGTGCCAGCACCCTGGGACTAGCGGGAGGGCTTAGCGAGCAGTACTTC. This gives the protein CASTLGLAGGLSEQYF. V and J are TRBV7-2 and TRBJ2-7, with 16 bases aligning to TRBD2. V shed 7 bases and J 6 bases; nucleotides not matched to a gene: 9. Germline V gives CDR1 SGHTA, CDR2 FQGNSA. The CDR3 spans 16 residues.

Concerning this clone: The same CDR3 is also encoded by other DNA sequences in this sample. The chain recombines TRBV30 with TRBJ1-6; 7 positions agree with TRBD1. CDR3 length: 14 amino acids. Germline CDR1 is GTSNPN and CDR2 is SVGIG (reference sequence). The V gene end was trimmed by 4 bases and the J gene end by 3 bases; junction bases not matched to a gene: 3. The DNA of the CDR3 is TGTGCCTGGAACCGGGACAGCTATAATTCACCCCTCCACTTT. Amino acids: CAWNRDSYNSPLHF.

V and J are TRBV6-5 and TRBJ1-2, with 8 bases that match TRBD1. Germline-derived CDR1 and CDR2 are MNHEY and SVGAGI. CDR3 size: 14 residues. V shed 6 bases, J shed 4 bases, and the junction held 7 bases outside the gene matches. DNA of the CDR3: TGTGCCAGCAGGGAGGTTGGACAGGGCTATGGCTACACCTTC. It yields the protein CASREVGQGYGYTF.

This clone was seen a handful of times. V is TRBV6-6 and J is TRBJ2-3; possibly TRBD2 for D (6 bases). Per germline, CDR1 MNHNY and CDR2 SVGAGI (reference sequence). V was trimmed by 8 bases and J by 3 bases, leaving 15 bases between them. The CDR3 sequence is 14 residues long. The CDR3: CASCGGTKTDTQYF. CDR3 DNA sequence: TGTGCCAGCTGTGGGGGGACGAAAACAGATACGCAGTATTTT.

The rearrangement uses TRBV7-2 and TRBJ2-1; D gene ambiguous. Per the germline V gene, CDR1 is SGHTA and CDR2 is FQGNSA. Trimming took off 5 bases at V and 0 bases at J, with 14 bases between the two ends. This CDR3 is 16 amino acids long. The CDR3 nucleotides read TGTGCCAGCAGCCCCACGGAAGGCCTCTCCTACAATGAGCAGTTCTTC. This encodes CASSPTEGLSYNEQFF. The variable domain in full, completed from reference TRBV7-2 and TRBJ2-1, reads GAGVSQSPSNKVTEKGKDVELRCDPISGHTALYWYRQSLGQGLEFLIYFQGNSAPDKSGLPSDRFSAERTGGSVSTLTIQRTQQEDSAVYLCASSPTEGLSYNEQFFGPGTRLTVL.

The chain recombines TRBV30 with TRBJ1-6; D is ambiguous. CDR1 and CDR2 (germline): GTSNPN, SVGIG (reference sequence). Trimming took 0 bases from V and 7 from J, leaving 13 bases between them. This CDR3 region has 15 residues. CDR3 coding DNA: TGTGCCTGGAGTGTACGGGCAGGAAAAAATTCACCCCTCCACTTT. This encodes CAWSVRAGKNSPLHF.

The CDR3 DNA sequence: TGTGCCAGCAGCTTAGCGCCTTCATGGGAAAGCTCCTACGAGCAGTACTTC. Residues: CASSLAPSWESSYEQYF. The rearrangement uses TRBV7-8 and TRBJ2-7, with D unclear. The CDR3 sequence is 17 residues long. Trimming pared 0 bases from V and 0 bases from J, leaving 15 bases between. Germline CDR1 SGHVS, CDR2 FQNEAQ.

This clone was picked up a small number of times. This sequence joins TRBV7-2 and TRBJ1-1; D call uncertain. This CDR3 spans 13 amino acids. Germline V gene sequence: CDR1 SGHTA, CDR2 FQGNSA. V lost 5 bases to trimming and J lost 0 bases, with 7 bases between them. This chain's CDR3 is CASSNGMNTEAFF. DNA of the CDR3: TGTGCCAGCAGCAATGGGATGAACACTGAAGCTTTCTTT.

This rearrangement joins TRBV9 to TRBJ2-2; D is possibly TRBD1 (5 bases). Trimming stripped 2 bases from V and 8 bases from J, with 10 bases between. The CDR3 runs to 13 residues. Per germline, CDR1 SGDLS and CDR2 YYNGEE. CDR3 sequence reads: CASSVRTTGELFF. In DNA, the CDR3 is TGTGCCAGCAGCGTCCGGACAACTGGGGAGCTGTTTTTT.